These T cell receptor beta chains were read from a single sample in a study of technical replicates of blood from several donors. The data were produced by immunoSEQ multiplex PCR, yet TCRdb's version contains in-frame clones alone and is incomplete. This table has some 50,000 clones, about 93% appearing once. Sequences were obtained from T cells isolated from PBMCs. Every receptor here comes from a human donor in good health. Both conserved end residues are part of each CDR3. A D gene is named only where the DNA matches it firmly. The size field is filled for only some rows; it gives once, few, many or a size class.

DNA | CDR3 | J | V | size | D
TGCGCCAGCAGCTTGTGGACTGACTTAAGCTACGAGCAGTACTTC | CASSLWTDLSYEQYF | TRBJ2-7 | TRBV5-1 | NA | NA
TGTGCCAGCAGCGAGAACTTGAACACTGAAGCTTTCTTT | CASSENLNTEAFF | TRBJ1-1 | TRBV5-6 | NA | NA
TGCGCCAGCAGTACCACGGAGTACCCCTACAATGAGCAGTTCTTC | CASSTTEYPYNEQFF | TRBJ2-1 | TRBV10-2 | NA | NA
TGTGCCAGCAGTTTCCGTACAGCGAACACCGGGGAGCTGTTTTTT | CASSFRTANTGELFF | TRBJ2-2 | TRBV6-5 | NA | NA
TGTGCCAGCAGTTTATCTCGAGAGACCCAGTACTTC | CASSLSRETQYF | TRBJ2-5 | TRBV28 | NA | NA
TGTGCCAGTACCGCTACAGGGGGTGCTGAAGCTTTCTTT | CASTATGGAEAFF | TRBJ1-1 | TRBV19 | NA | TRBD1
TGTGCCAGCTCACTTGACTCATTCAATCAGCCCCAGCATTTT | CASSLDSFNQPQHF | TRBJ1-5 | TRBV18 | few | NA
TGTGCCAGCACGGGCAGGGCCTACGAGCAGTACTTC | CASTGRAYEQYF | TRBJ2-7 | TRBV7-9 | NA | NA
TGTGCCATCAGGGAGGGAGTAGGAAACACCATATATTTT | CAIREGVGNTIYF | TRBJ1-3 | TRBV10-3 | NA | NA
TGTGCCAGCAGCCCCGACCGGCTAGCGGGGGTACTCAATGAGCAGTTCTTC | CASSPDRLAGVLNEQFF | TRBJ2-1 | TRBV11-2 | NA | TRBD2
TGTGCCAGCAGTTCCGCCGACTTCGGGGGGGACAATGAGCAGTTCTTC | CASSSADFGGDNEQFF | TRBJ2-1 | TRBV6-5 | NA | TRBD2
TGTGCCAGCAGAAATACCCCCGGGGGGGAAACCTACAATGAGCAGTTCTTC | CASRNTPGGETYNEQFF | TRBJ2-1 | TRBV28 | NA | TRBD2
TGTGCCAGCAGCCCTCAGACAGGAGCGAACACCGGGGAGCTGTTTTTT | CASSPQTGANTGELFF | TRBJ2-2 | TRBV11-3 | NA | NA
TGTGCCACCCAACAGGGGAAGGTGGATCAGCCCCAGCATTTT | CATQQGKVDQPQHF | TRBJ1-5 | TRBV10-3 | NA | TRBD1
TGTGCCAGCAGTTACTCTGTAACAACTGAAGCTTTCTTT | CASSYSVTTEAFF | TRBJ1-1 | TRBV6-5 | NA | NA
TGTGCCAGCAGCCTTGCGGGGGGGGACTACGAGCAGTACTTC | CASSLAGGDYEQYF | TRBJ2-7 | TRBV9 | NA | TRBD2
TGTGCCACCAGCAGAGATAACAGGGGGCCTGAGGGCTACACCTTC | CATSRDNRGPEGYTF | TRBJ1-2 | TRBV15 | once | TRBD1
TGTGCTAGTGGTTTGAATAGGAGAGGAGGAATACCCTCCTACAATGAGCAGTTCTTC | CASGLNRRGGIPSYNEQFF | TRBJ2-1 | TRBV12-5 | NA | NA
TGTGCCAGCAGCTTAGTAGCTAGCGGGGAAAGCTCCTACGAGCAGTACTTC | CASSLVASGESSYEQYF | TRBJ2-7 | TRBV7-8 | NA | TRBD2
TGTGCCAGCAGTTTTTTCCCACAGGGTGGCGGGTACGAGCAGTACTTC | CASSFFPQGGGYEQYF | TRBJ2-7 | TRBV28 | NA | NA
TGTGCCAGCGGGACCTCAGGGGGAAAGAACACTGAAGCTTTCTTT | CASGTSGGKNTEAFF | TRBJ1-1 | TRBV9 | once | TRBD1
TGCGCCAGCAGCGCGGGACTAGCGGATAGGCAGGGCAATGAGCAGTTCTTC | CASSAGLADRQGNEQFF | TRBJ2-1 | TRBV5-1 | NA | TRBD2
TGCGCCAGCAGACCAGCCACAGGCCGCCCTCCCGAGCAGTACTTC | CASRPATGRPPEQYF | TRBJ2-7 | TRBV5-1 | NA | NA
TGTGCCAGCAGCAAACTGGACAGTAGCAATCAGCCCCAGCATTTT | CASSKLDSSNQPQHF | TRBJ1-5 | TRBV9 | NA | NA
TGTGCCAGCAGCTTGGGACAGGGGATGAACACTGAAGCTTTCTTT | CASSLGQGMNTEAFF | TRBJ1-1 | TRBV7-9 | NA | TRBD1
TGCGCCAGCACCCCGGGCCCGGGGGTAGCCGGGGAGCTGTTTTTT | CASTPGPGVAGELFF | TRBJ2-2 | TRBV5-1 | NA | NA
TGCGCCAGCAGCTTGTGGAGCAAAAAGGGAGCCGCCTACAATGAGCAGTTCTTC | CASSLWSKKGAAYNEQFF | TRBJ2-1 | TRBV5-1 | NA | NA
TGTGCCAGCAGCTTAAAGGAGATCGACAGTGAAGCTTTCTTT | CASSLKEIDSEAFF | TRBJ1-1 | TRBV7-9 | NA | NA
TGTGCCAGCAGCTTAGATAGCGGAGTCCAAGAGACCCAGTACTTC | CASSLDSGVQETQYF | TRBJ2-5 | TRBV7-3 | NA | NA
TGCGCCAGCAGCTTAACTGGGGCCCCGAACACTGAAGCTTTCTTT | CASSLTGAPNTEAFF | TRBJ1-1 | TRBV5-1 | NA | NA
TGTGCCAGCAGCCAAGATTCAGGAATCGTAGGTTCACCCCTCCACTTT | CASSQDSGIVGSPLHF | TRBJ1-6 | TRBV14 | NA | NA
TGCAGCGTTGAATTCGGACAGGGAGCAGATACGCAGTATTTT | CSVEFGQGADTQYF | TRBJ2-3 | TRBV29-1 | NA | TRBD1
TGTGCCAGCAGCGTATTTTCGGTGGGAGGGTCCTACGAGCAGTACTTC | CASSVFSVGGSYEQYF | TRBJ2-7 | TRBV9 | NA | TRBD2
TGTGCCAGCAGCGTAGCGTATGAGCAGTTCTTC | CASSVAYEQFF | TRBJ2-1 | TRBV9 | NA | NA
TGTGCCAGTAGTTTTGGGCAGGGAGGAATCCTTTCACAGCCCCAGCATTTT | CASSFGQGGILSQPQHF | TRBJ1-5 | TRBV19 | NA | NA
TGTGCCAGCAGCGCTGGGAGTCCTGAAGCTTTCTTT | CASSAGSPEAFF | TRBJ1-1 | TRBV9 | NA | NA
TGCGCCAGCAGCGACAGGTCCCGGGACATCCTCGGCTATGGCTACACCTTC | CASSDRSRDILGYGYTF | TRBJ1-2 | TRBV10-2 | NA | NA
TGCGCCAGCAGCTTGGGGGGAGGCACTGAAGCTTTCTTT | CASSLGGGTEAFF | TRBJ1-1 | TRBV5-1 | NA | NA
TGTGCCAGCAGTCGAGGTGGGAATGAAAAACTGTTTTTT | CASSRGGNEKLFF | TRBJ1-4 | TRBV6-5 | NA | NA
TGTGCCATCAGCCGGGACAGGGATAACTATGGCTACACCTTC | CAISRDRDNYGYTF | TRBJ1-2 | TRBV10-3 | NA | TRBD1